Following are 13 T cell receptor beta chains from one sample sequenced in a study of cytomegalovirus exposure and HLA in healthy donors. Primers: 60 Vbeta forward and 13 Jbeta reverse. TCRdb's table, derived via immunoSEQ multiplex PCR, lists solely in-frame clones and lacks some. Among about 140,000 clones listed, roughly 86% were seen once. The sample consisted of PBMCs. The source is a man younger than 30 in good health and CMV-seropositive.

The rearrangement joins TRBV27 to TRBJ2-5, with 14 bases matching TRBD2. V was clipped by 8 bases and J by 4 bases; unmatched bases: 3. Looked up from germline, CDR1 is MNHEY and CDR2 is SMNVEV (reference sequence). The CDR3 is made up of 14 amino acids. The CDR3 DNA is TGTGCCAGCCGAGGACTAGCGGGAGGAGAGACCCAGTACTTC. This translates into CASRGLAGGETQYF.

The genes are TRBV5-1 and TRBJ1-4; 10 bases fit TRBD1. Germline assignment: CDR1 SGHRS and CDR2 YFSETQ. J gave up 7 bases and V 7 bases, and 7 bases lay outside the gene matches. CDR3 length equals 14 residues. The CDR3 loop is CASRTGTGVEKLFF. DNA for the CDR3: TGCGCCAGCCGAACCGGGACAGGGGTTGAAAAACTGTTTTTT.

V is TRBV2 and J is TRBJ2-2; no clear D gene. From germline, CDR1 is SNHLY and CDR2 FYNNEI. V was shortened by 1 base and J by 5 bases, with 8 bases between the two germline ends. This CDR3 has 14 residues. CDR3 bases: TGTGCCAGCAGTGAAGTCAGACAAACCGGGGAGCTGTTTTTT. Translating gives CASSEVRQTGELFF. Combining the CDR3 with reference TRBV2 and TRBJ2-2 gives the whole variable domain EPEVTQTPSHQVTQMGQEVILRCVPISNHLYFYWYRQILGQKVEFLVSFYNNEISEKSEIFDDQFSVERPDGSNFTLKIRSTKLEDSAMYFCASSEVRQTGELFFGEGSRLTVL.

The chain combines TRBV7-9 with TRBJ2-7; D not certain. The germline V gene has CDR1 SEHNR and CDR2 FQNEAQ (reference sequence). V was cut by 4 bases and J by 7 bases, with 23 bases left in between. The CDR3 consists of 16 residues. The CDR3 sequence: CASSSSIKRDFEEQYF. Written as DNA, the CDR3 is TGTGCCAGCAGCTCATCAATTAAGCGAGACTTCGAGGAGCAGTACTTC.

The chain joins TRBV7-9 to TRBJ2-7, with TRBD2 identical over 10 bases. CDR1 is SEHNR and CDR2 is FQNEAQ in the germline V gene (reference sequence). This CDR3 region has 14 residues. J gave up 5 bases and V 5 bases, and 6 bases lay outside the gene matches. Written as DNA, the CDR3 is TGTGCCAGCAGCCCTAGCGGGAGAGGGGACGAGCAGTACTTC. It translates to CASSPSGRGDEQYF.

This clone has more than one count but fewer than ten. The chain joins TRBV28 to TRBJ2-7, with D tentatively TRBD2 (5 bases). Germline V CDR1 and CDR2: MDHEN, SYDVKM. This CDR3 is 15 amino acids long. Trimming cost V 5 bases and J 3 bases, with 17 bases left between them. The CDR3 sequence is CASSPGMTLSYEQYF. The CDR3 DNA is TGTGCCAGCAGTCCCGGGATGACCCTAAGCTACGAGCAGTACTTC.

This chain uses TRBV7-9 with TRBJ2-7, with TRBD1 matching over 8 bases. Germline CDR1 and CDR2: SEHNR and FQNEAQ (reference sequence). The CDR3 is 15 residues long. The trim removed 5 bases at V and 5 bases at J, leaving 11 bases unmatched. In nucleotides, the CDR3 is TGTGCCAGCAGCCGTCGGACAGGGCTGAGGGACGAGCAGTACTTC. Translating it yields CASSRRTGLRDEQYF.

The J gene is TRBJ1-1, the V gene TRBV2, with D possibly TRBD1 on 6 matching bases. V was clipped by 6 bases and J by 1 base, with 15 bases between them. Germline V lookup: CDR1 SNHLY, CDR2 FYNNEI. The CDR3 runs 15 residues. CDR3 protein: CASSRGLSKNTEAFF. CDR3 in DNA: TGTGCCAGCAGCAGGGGTTTGAGCAAGAACACTGAAGCTTTCTTT.

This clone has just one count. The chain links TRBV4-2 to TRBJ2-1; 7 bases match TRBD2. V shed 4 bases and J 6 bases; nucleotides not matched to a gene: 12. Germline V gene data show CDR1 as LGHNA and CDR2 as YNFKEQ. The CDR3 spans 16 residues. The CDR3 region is CASSPSGGSGPNEQFF. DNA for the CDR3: TGTGCCAGCAGCCCGTCGGGCGGGAGCGGCCCCAATGAGCAGTTCTTC.

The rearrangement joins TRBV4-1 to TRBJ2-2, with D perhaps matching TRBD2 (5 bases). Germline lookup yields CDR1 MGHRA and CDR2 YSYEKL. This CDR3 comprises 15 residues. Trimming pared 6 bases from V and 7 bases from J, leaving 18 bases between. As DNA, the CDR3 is TGCGCCAGCAGTCCCTCGGGAAGTCGGGACGGGGAGCTGTTTTTT. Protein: CASSPSGSRDGELFF.

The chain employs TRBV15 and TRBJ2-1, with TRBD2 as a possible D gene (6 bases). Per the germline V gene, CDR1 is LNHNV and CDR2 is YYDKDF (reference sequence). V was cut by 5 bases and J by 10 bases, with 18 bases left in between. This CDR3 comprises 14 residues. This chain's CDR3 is CATSPMTSFPEQFF. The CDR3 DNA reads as TGTGCCACCAGCCCTATGACTAGTTTCCCCGAGCAGTTCTTC.

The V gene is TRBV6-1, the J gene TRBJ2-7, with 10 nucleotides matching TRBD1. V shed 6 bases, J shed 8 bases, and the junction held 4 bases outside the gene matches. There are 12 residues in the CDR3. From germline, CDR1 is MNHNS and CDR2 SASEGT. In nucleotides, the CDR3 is TGTGCCAGCAGCGGGGACAGGGGCAAGCAGTACTTC. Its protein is CASSGDRGKQYF.

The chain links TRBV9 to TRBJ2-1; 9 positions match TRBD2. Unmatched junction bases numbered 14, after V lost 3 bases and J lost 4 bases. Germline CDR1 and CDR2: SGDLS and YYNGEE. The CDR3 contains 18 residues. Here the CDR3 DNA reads TGTGCCAGCAGCGAGAGTCTTACGGCGGGAGGGAAGTACAATGAGCAGTTCTTC. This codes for CASSESLTAGGKYNEQFF. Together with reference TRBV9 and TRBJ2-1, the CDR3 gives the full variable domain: DSGVTQTPKHLITATGQRVTLRCSPRSGDLSVYWYQQSLDQGLQFLIQYYNGEERAKGNILERFSAQQFPDLHSELNLSSLELGDSALYFCASSESLTAGGKYNEQFFGPGTRLTVL.